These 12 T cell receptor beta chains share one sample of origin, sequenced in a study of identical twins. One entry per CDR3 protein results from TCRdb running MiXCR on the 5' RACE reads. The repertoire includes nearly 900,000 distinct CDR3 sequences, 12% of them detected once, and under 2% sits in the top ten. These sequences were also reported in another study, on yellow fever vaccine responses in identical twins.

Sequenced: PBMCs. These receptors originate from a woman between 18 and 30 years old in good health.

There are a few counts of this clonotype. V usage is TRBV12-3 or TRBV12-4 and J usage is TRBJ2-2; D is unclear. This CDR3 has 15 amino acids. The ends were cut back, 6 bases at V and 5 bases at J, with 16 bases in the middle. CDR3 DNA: TGTGCCAGCAGACCCAGCCTGGATCGAACCGGGGAGCTGTTTTTT. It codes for CASRPSLDRTGELFF.

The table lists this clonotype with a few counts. The CDR3 is CASTPVGTSNYGYTF. CDR3 coding DNA: TGTGCCAGTACCCCCGTGGGCACTTCAAACTATGGCTACACCTTC. The chain uses TRBV6-1 and TRBJ1-2; D is ambiguous. Trimming pared 9 bases from V and 2 bases from J, leaving 19 bases between. The CDR3 runs 15 residues. CDR1 MNHNS and CDR2 SASEGT come from the germline V gene.

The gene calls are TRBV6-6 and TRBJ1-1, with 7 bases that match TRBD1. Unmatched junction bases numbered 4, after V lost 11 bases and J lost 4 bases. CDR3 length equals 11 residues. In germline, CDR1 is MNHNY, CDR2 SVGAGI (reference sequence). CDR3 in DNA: TGTGCCGGGGAGGGGGCCACTGAAGCTTTCTTT. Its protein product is CAGEGATEAFF.

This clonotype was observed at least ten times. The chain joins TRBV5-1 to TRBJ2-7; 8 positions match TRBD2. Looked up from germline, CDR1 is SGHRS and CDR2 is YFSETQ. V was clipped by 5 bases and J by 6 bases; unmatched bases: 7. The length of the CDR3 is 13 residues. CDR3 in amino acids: CASSATGGFEQYF. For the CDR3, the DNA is TGCGCCAGCAGTGCGACGGGAGGGTTCGAGCAGTACTTC.

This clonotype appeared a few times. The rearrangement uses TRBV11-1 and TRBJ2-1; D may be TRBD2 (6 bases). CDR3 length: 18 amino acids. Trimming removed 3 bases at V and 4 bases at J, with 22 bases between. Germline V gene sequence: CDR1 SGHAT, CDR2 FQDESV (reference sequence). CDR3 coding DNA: TGTGCCAGCAGCTTGTTTTTCGCCGGGGAGGAGCGATACAATGAGCAGTTCTTC. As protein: CASSLFFAGEERYNEQFF.

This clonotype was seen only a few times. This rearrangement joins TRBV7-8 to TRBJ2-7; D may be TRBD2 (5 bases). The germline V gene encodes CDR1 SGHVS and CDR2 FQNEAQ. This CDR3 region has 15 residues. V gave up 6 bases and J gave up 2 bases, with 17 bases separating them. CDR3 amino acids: CASRFKPLGTYEQYF. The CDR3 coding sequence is TGTGCCAGCAGGTTTAAGCCCCTCGGGACCTACGAGCAGTACTTC.

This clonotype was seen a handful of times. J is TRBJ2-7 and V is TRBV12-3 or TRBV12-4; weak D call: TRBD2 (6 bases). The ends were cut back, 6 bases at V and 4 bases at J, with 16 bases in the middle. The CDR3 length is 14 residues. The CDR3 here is CASSAGSWEYEQYF. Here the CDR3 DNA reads TGTGCCAGCAGCGCCGGGAGCTGGGAGTACGAGCAGTACTTC.

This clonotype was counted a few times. The CDR3 spells CASSSGQGGGGWLNTEAFF. In nucleotides, the CDR3 is TGTGCCAGCAGCTCGGGACAGGGGGGCGGAGGATGGTTGAACACTGAAGCTTTCTTT. The chain carries TRBV28 and TRBJ1-1; 11 bases are shared with TRBD1. The CDR3 has 19 residues. Germline V gene sequence: CDR1 MDHEN, CDR2 SYDVKM. J was trimmed by 0 bases and V by 6 bases; bases with no gene match: 15.

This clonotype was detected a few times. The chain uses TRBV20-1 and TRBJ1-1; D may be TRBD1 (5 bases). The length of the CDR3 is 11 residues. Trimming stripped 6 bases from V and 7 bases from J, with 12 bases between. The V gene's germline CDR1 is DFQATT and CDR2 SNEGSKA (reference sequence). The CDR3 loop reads CSATGHGEAFF. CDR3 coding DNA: TGCAGTGCCACCGGACACGGTGAAGCTTTCTTT.

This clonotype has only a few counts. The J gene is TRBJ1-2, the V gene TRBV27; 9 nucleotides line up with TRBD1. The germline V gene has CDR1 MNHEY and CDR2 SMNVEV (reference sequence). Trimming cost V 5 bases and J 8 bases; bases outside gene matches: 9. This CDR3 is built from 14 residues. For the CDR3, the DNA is TGTGCCAGCAGTCTCTCAAGGACAGGGGTCGGCTACACCTTC. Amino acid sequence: CASSLSRTGVGYTF.

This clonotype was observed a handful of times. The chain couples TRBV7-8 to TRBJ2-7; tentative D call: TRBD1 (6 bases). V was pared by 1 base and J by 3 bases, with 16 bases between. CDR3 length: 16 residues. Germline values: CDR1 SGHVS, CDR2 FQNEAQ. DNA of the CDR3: TGTGCCAGCAGCTTAGGCGGGTGGGACACCTACTACGAGCAGTACGTC. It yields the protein CASSLGGWDTYYEQYV.

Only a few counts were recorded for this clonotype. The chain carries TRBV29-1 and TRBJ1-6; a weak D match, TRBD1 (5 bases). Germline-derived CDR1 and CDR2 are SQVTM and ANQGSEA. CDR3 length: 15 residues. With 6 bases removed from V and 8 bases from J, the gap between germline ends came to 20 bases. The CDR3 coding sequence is TGCAGCGTACGACTGCAGGGACGTACGGATTCACCCCTCCACTTT. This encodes CSVRLQGRTDSPLHF.